This T cell receptor (beta chain) was captured in a study of blood T cell repertoires in COVID-19. At the level of the study: Samples came from the United States, Italy and Spain, spanning acute and convalescent COVID-19. T cells, B-cell-depleted T cells, or PBMCs provided the cDNA or gDNA that served as material.

Per the authors' pipeline: Amplifying reference gene primers gave estimates of nucleated cell counts. Only in-frame clones appear in the TCRdb table, and some are missing; sequencing was by immunoSEQ multiplex PCR. D and trimming come from the DNA, and the V and J calls and clone size come from that table. Of about 170,000 clones listed, 80% to 90% are singletons. The clonotype comes from a man aged 40-49 years who had recovered from COVID-19. The specimen was peripheral blood.

The CDR3: CASSLNGGEQFF. CDR3 DNA: TGTGCCAGCAGCCTTAACGGGGGTGAGCAGTTCTTC. The chain is built from TRBV7-3 and TRBJ2-1, with D perhaps matching TRBD2 (6 bases). The CDR3 is made up of 12 amino acids. V lost 5 bases, J lost 9 bases, and 11 bases lay in between. Germline V CDR1 and CDR2: SGHTA, FQGTGA.